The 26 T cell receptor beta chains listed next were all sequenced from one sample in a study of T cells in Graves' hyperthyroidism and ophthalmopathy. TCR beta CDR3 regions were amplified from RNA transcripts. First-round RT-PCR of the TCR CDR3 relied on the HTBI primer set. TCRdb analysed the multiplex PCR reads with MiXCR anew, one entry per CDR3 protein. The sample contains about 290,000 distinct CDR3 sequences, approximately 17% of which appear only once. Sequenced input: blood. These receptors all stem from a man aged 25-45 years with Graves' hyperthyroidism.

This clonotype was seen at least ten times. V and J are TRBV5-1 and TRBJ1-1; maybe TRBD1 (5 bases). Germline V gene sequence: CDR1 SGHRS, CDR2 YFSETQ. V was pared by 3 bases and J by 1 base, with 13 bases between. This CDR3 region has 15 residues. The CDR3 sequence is CASSSRASGNTEAFF. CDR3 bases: TGCGCCAGCAGCTCCAGGGCGAGCGGGAACACTGAAGCTTTCTTT. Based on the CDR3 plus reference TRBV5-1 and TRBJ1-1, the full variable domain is KAGVTQTPRYLIKTRGQQVTLSCSPISGHRSVSWYQQTPGQGLQFLFEYFSETQRNKGNFPGRFSGRQFSNSRSEMNVSTLELGDSALYLCASSSRASGNTEAFFGQGTRLTVV.

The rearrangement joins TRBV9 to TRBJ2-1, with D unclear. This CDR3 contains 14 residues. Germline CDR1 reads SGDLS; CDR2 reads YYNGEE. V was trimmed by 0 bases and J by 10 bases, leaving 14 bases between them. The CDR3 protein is CASSVGDISREQFF. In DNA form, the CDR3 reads TGTGCCAGCAGCGTAGGGGATATTAGCCGAGAGCAGTTCTTC.

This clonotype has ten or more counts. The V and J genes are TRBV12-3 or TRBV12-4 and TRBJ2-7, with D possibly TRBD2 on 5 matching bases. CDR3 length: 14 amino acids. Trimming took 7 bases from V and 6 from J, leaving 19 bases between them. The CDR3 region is CASKTNGPLGEQYF. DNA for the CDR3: TGTGCCAGCAAGACTAACGGACCCCTAGGCGAGCAGTACTTC.

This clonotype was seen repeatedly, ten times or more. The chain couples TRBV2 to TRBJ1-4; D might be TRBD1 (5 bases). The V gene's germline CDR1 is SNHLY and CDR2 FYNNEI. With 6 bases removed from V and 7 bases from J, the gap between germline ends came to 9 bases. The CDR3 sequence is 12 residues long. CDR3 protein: CASSGTGEKLFF. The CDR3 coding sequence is TGTGCCAGCAGCGGGACCGGTGAAAAACTGTTTTTT. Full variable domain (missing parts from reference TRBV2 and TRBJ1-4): EPEVTQTPSHQVTQMGQEVILRCVPISNHLYFYWYRQILGQKVEFLVSFYNNEISEKSEIFDDQFSVERPDGSNFTLKIRSTKLEDSAMYFCASSGTGEKLFFGSGTQLSVL.

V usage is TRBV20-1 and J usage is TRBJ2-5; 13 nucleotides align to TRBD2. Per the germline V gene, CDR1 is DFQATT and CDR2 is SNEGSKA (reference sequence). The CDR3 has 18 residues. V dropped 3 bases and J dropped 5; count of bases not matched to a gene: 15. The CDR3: CSARTTTSGRYQSETQYF. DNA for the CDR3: TGCAGTGCTAGGACAACGACTAGCGGGAGGTACCAATCGGAGACCCAGTACTTC.

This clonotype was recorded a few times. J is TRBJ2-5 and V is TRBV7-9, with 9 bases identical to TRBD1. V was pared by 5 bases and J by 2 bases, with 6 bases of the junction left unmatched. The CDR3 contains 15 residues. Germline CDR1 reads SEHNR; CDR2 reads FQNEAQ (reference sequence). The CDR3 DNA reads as TGTGCCAGCAGCAAAGGGACAGGGTATCAAGAGACCCAGTACTTC. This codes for CASSKGTGYQETQYF.

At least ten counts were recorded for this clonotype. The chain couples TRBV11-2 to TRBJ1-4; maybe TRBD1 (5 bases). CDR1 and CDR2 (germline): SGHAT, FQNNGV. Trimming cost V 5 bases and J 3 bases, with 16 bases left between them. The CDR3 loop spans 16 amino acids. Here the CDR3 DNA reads TGTGCCAGCAGCCCAGGCGGGGCGCTGGCTAATGAAAAACTGTTTTTT. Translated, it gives CASSPGGALANEKLFF. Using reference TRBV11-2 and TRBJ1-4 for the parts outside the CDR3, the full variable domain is EAGVAQSPRYKIIEKRQSVAFWCNPISGHATLYWYQQILGQGPKLLIQFQNNGVVDDSQLPKDRFSAERLKGVDSTLKIQPAKLEDSAVYLCASSPGGALANEKLFFGSGTQLSVL.

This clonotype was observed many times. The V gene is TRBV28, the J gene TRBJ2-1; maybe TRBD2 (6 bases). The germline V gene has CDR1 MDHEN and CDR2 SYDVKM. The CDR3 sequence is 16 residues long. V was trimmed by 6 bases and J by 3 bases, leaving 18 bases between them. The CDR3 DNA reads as TGTGCCAGCAGCCTGGGGCGGGGAGTTTACTACAATGAGCAGTTCTTC. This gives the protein CASSLGRGVYYNEQFF.

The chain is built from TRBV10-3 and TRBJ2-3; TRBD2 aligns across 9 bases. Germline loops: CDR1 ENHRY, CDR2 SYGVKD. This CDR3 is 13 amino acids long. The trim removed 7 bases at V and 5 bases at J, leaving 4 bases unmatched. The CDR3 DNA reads TGTGCCATCATAGCGGGAGTAGGAGATACGCAGTATTTT. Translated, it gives CAIIAGVGDTQYF.

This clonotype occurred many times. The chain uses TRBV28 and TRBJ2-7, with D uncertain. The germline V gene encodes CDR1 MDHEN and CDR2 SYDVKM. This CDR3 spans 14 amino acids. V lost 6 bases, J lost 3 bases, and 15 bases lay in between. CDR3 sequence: CASRRPRGVYEQYF. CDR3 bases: TGTGCCAGCAGACGCCCTCGAGGAGTCTACGAGCAGTACTTC.

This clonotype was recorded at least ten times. In nucleotides, the CDR3 is TGTGCCAGCAGCTCATCAGGGTACTATGGCTACACCTTC. The encoded protein is CASSSSGYYGYTF. The chain couples TRBV7-3 to TRBJ1-2; D perhaps matches TRBD1 (5 bases). Trimming removed 4 bases from V and 3 bases from J, with 9 bases in between. Germline V gene data show CDR1 as SGHTA and CDR2 as FQGTGA. The CDR3 is made up of 13 amino acids. Full variable domain (rest looked up from reference TRBV7-3 and TRBJ1-2): GAGVSQTPSNKVTEKGKYVELRCDPISGHTALYWYRQSLGQGPEFLIYFQGTGAADDSGLPNDRFFAVRPEGSVSTLKIQRTERGDSAVYLCASSSSGYYGYTFGSGTRLTVV.

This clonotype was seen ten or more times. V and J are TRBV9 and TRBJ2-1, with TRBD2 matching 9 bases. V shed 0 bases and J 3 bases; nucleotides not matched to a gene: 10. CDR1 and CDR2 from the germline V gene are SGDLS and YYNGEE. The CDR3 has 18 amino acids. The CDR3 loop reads CASSVVSGGRGSYNEQFF. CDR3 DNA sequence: TGTGCCAGCAGCGTAGTGAGCGGCGGGAGGGGAAGCTACAATGAGCAGTTCTTC.

The CDR3 coding sequence is TGTGCCAGCAGGAGGGGCACCGGGGAGCTGTTTTTT. Residues: CASRRGTGELFF. The chain uses TRBV6-1 and TRBJ2-2; D may correspond to TRBD1 or TRBD2 (5 bases each). The CDR3 has 12 residues. Trimming cost V 6 bases and J 4 bases, with 6 bases left between them. The germline CDR1 and CDR2 sequences are MNHNS and SASEGT.

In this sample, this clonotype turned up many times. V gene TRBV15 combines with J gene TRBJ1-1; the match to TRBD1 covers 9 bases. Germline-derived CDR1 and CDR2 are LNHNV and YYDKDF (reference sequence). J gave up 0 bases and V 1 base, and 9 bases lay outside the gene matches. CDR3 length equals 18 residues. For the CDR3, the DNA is TGTGCCACCAGCAGAGGGACAGGGGCCACTTCTATGAACACTGAAGCTTTCTTT. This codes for CATSRGTGATSMNTEAFF.

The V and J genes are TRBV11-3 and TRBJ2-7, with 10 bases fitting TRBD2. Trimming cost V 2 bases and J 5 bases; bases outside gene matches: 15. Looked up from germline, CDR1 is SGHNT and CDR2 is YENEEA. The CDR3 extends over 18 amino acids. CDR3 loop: CASSLIFGAGLAGDEQYF. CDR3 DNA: TGTGCCAGCAGCTTAATCTTTGGGGCAGGGCTAGCGGGAGACGAGCAGTACTTC.

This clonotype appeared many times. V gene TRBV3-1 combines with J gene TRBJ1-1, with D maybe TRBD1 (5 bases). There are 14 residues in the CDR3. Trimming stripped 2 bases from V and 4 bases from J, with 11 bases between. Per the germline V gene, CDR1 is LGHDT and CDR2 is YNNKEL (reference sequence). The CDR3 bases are TGTGCCAGCAGCCAACAAACAGGAAGCACTGAAGCTTTCTTT. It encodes CASSQQTGSTEAFF.

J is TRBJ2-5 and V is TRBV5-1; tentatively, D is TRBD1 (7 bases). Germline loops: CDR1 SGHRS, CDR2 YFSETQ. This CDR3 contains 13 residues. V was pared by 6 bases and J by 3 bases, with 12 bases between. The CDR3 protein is CASTLRGEETQYF. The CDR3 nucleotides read TGCGCCAGCACGCTCAGGGGGGAAGAGACCCAGTACTTC.

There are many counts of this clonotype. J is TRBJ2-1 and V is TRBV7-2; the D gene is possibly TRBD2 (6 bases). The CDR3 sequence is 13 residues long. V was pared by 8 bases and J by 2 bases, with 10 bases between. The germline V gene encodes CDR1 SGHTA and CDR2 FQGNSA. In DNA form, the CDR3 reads TGTGCCAGCGGGCGGGAACCCTACAATGAGCAGTTCTTC. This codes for CASGREPYNEQFF.

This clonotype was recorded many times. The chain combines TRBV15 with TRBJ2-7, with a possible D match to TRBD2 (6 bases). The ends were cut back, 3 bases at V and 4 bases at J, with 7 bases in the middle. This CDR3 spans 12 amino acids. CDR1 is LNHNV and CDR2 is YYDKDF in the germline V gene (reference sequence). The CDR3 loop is CATSSSGYEQYF. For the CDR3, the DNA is TGTGCCACCAGCAGTAGCGGATACGAGCAGTACTTC.

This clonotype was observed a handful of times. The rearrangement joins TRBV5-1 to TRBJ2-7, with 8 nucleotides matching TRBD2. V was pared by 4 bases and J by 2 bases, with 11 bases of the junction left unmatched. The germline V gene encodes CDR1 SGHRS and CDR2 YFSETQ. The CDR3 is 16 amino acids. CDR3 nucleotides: TGCGCCAGCAGCCAGACTCTAGCGGGCCTTCCCTACGAGCAGTACTTC. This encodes CASSQTLAGLPYEQYF.

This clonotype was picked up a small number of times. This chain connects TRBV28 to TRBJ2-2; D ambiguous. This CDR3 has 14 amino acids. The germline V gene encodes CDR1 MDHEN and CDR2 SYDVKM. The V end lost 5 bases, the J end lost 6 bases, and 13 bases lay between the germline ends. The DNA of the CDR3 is TGTGCCAGCAGTCCCCCTGCTAACCCCGGGGAGCTGTTTTTT. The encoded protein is CASSPPANPGELFF.

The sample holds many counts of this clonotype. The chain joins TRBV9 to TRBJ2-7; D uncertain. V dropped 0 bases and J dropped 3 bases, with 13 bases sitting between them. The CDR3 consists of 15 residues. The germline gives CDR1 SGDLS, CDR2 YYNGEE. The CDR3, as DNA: TGTGCCAGCAGCGTAGGCCCCGATGATCACTACGAGCAGTACTTC. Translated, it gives CASSVGPDDHYEQYF.

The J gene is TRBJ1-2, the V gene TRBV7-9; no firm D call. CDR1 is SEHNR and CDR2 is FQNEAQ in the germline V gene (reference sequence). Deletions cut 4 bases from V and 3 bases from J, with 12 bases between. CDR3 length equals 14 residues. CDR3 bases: TGTGCCAGCAGCTATCAGGAGACCTACTATGGCTACACCTTC. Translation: CASSYQETYYGYTF. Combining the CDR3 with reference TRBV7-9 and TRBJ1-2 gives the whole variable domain DTGVSQNPRHKITKRGQNVTFRCDPISEHNRLYWYRQTLGQGPEFLTYFQNEAQLEKSRLLSDRFSAERPKGSFSTLEIQRTEQGDSAMYLCASSYQETYYGYTFGSGTRLTVV.

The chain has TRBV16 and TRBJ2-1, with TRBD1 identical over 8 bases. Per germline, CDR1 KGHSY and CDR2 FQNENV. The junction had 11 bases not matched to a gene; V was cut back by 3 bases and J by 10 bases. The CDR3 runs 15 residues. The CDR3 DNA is TGTGCCAGCAGCCAGGGTATGACAGGGGAACGCGAGCAGTTCTTC. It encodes CASSQGMTGEREQFF.

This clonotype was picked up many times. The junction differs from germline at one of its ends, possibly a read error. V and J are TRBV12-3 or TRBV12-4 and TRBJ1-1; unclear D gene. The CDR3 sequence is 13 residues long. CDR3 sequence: CASSLSMNTEAFF. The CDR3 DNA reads TGTGCTAGCAGCTTATCGATGAACACTGAAGCTTTCTTT.

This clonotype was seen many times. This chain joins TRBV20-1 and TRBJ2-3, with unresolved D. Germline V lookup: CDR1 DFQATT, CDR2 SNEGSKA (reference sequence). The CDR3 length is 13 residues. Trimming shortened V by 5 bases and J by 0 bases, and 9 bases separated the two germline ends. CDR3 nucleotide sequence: TGCAGTGCTCGTATCGGTAGCACAGATACGCAGTATTTT. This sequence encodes CSARIGSTDTQYF.